This T cell receptor (beta chain) is from a study of T cells after yellow fever vaccination. Whole-study context: Preparation of fractions with low cell numbers was performed using SMART-Seq v4 Ultra Low Input. Study observations and caveats: One caveat is that FACS-sorted repertoires could contain abundant clonotypes contaminating from the bulk population. Detected again after the booster were most primary-vaccination clones, at 95% to 98% CD4 and about 89% CD8.

On this clonotype: Its target is not known.

A process of 5'RACE template switching, which added a universal primer site and UMIs, was used to make TCR cDNA. TCRdb re-called the 5' RACE reads through MiXCR, storing one row per CDR3 protein. This sample has about 230,000 distinct CDR3 sequences, with approximately 6.3% found just once. Trimming stripped 6 bases from V and 1 base from J, with 15 bases between. The CDR3 extends over 15 amino acids. CDR1 and CDR2 from the germline V gene are LNHDA and SQIVND (reference sequence). The sequences come from CD4+ T cells sorted from PBMCs, collected on the day of the yellow fever booster vaccination. The rearrangement joins TRBV19 to TRBJ1-1; D is ambiguous. This sequence was found in a man aged 30-40 years who received the YFV17D yellow fever vaccine. This chain's CDR3 is CASRGWGVGNTEAFF. CDR3 bases: TGTGCCAGTAGGGGTTGGGGTGTCGGGAACACTGAAGCTTTCTTT.